This T cell receptor beta chain was recovered during a study of T cells in Graves' hyperthyroidism and ophthalmopathy. Background on the study: At the time of initial diagnosis and before any treatment, peripheral blood was collected.

Overall study results and limits: From stable hyperthyroidism, ophthalmopathy was set apart by a 13 V-J model. Blood also showed most of the thyroid clonotypes that were expanded above 0.001.

V lost 11 bases, J lost 7 bases, and 8 bases stayed unmatched. This CDR3 has 12 residues. CDR1 is ENHRY, CDR2 SYGVKD, per germline. There were TCR beta CDR3 regions amplified from RNA transcripts. Researchers ran a first-round RT-PCR on the TCR CDR3 using the HTBI primer set. From the multiplex PCR reads, TCRdb called clonotypes with MiXCR, one entry per CDR3 protein. The table includes about 290,000 distinct CDR3 sequences, roughly 15% detected once. This clonotype was counted a few times. The target antigen is unknown. Used for diagnoses were clinical symptoms, serum thyroxine and TRAb, thyroid ultrasound and orbital computed tomography.

This TCR was sampled from a middle-aged woman with Graves' hyperthyroidism. The specimen sequenced was blood. The chain is built from TRBV10-3 and TRBJ2-3; 8 nucleotides agree with TRBD2. CDR3 region: CALGTSQNTQYF. The CDR3 DNA reads as TGTGCCCTCGGGACTAGTCAAAATACGCAGTATTTT.